This passage covers 29 T cell receptor beta chains from one sample sequenced in a study of metastatic and nonmetastatic thyroid tumors. None of the patients had undergone any treatment ahead of thyroid surgery. TCRdb re-clonotyped the PCR reads via MiXCR. The table has 20,000 to 25,000 clones, 18% seen once; the top ten hold approximately 2.7%. The sample comprised adjacent normal tissue. Every receptor here comes from a male donor with papillary thyroid cancer or a benign thyroid nodule (not recorded which). Some clones in this sample may be carry-over from other donors' samples.

This clone was seen repeatedly, ten times or more. V usage is TRBV20-1 and J usage is TRBJ2-3; unclear D gene. The CDR3 has 12 residues. Germline CDR1 and CDR2: DFQATT and SNEGSKA (reference sequence). V shed 3 bases and J shed 3 bases, with 7 bases lying between them. Written as DNA, the CDR3 is TGCAGTGCTAGGGAGCCGACAGATACGCAGTATTTT. Translated: CSAREPTDTQYF.

This clone was seen many times. The J gene is TRBJ2-3, the V gene TRBV12-3 or TRBV12-4, with D unresolved. The V end was cut by 5 bases, the J end by 0 bases, with 15 bases between. This CDR3 is 16 amino acids long. Written as DNA, the CDR3 is TGTGCCAGCAGTCCCAATCGGGCAGAGAGCACAGATACGCAGTATTTT. It yields the protein CASSPNRAESTDTQYF.

This clone was observed many times. The chain combines TRBV5-4 with TRBJ1-2, with 11 bases aligning to TRBD1. Germline CDR1 SGHNT, CDR2 YYREEE (reference sequence). This CDR3 is 17 amino acids long. Trimming took 0 bases from V and 3 from J; bases not matched to a gene: 7. The CDR3 region is CASSLALGTGGDYGYTF. The CDR3 coding sequence is TGTGCCAGCAGCTTGGCCTTGGGGACAGGGGGAGACTATGGCTACACCTTC.

This clone appeared many times. This rearrangement joins TRBV5-1 to TRBJ2-6; D not certain. This CDR3 region has 18 residues. CDR1 SGHRS and CDR2 YFSETQ come from the germline V gene. V was shortened by 3 bases and J by 1 base, with 17 bases between the two germline ends. Here the CDR3 DNA reads TGCGCCAGCAGCTCCTCCGGGTCCTTTCGTTCTGGGGCCAACGTCCTGACTTTC. Translating it yields CASSSSGSFRSGANVLTF.

In its sample, this clone was seen many times. The J gene is TRBJ2-6, the V gene TRBV5-4, with D tentatively TRBD1 or TRBD2 (7 bases each). This CDR3 has 18 residues. Germline CDR1 reads SGHNT; CDR2 reads YYREEE (reference sequence). Trimming took 2 bases from V and 0 from J, leaving 15 bases between them. CDR3 protein: CASSLGQGGFSGANVLTF. In DNA, the CDR3 is TGTGCCAGCAGCTTAGGTCAGGGGGGGTTCTCTGGGGCCAACGTCCTGACTTTC.

The J gene is TRBJ1-5, the V gene TRBV5-5; unclear D gene. V lost 4 bases and J lost 5, with 10 bases in between. Germline V gene data show CDR1 as SGHKS and CDR2 as YYEKEE (reference sequence). The CDR3 totals 13 residues. In DNA, the CDR3 is TGTGCCAGCAGCCTGCATGGAGATCAGCCCCAGCATTTT. Amino acid sequence: CASSLHGDQPQHF.

The rearrangement links TRBV7-9 to TRBJ1-1; TRBD1 might be the D (6 bases). Germline-derived CDR1 and CDR2 are SEHNR and FQNEAQ (reference sequence). Trimming removed 6 bases at V and 6 bases at J, with 17 bases between. The CDR3 runs to 14 residues. DNA of the CDR3: TGTGCCAGCAGTTTAATACAGGGTGGCGCTGAAGCTTTCTTT. It codes for CASSLIQGGAEAFF.

This clone was picked up many times. This chain connects TRBV19 to TRBJ2-1; 12 positions match TRBD2. The germline CDR1 and CDR2 sequences are LNHDA and SQIVND (reference sequence). Losses at the gene ends were 9 bases for V and 10 bases for J; bases not matched to a gene: 10. This CDR3 is 14 amino acids long. Here the CDR3 DNA reads TGTGCCAGCCGAACTAGCGGGGGGTACACCGAGCAGTTCTTC. It specifies CASRTSGGYTEQFF.

This clone was counted many times. Other nucleotide sequences from this sample produce the same CDR3. The V call is TRBV6-4, the J call TRBJ1-2; D is uncertain. V was trimmed by 9 bases and J by 1 base, leaving 18 bases between them. This CDR3 comprises 15 residues. Germline loops: CDR1 MRHNA, CDR2 SNTAGT. In DNA, the CDR3 is TGTGCCAGAAGGGAACTAGAGATCCTTAACTATGGCTACACCTTC. Translating gives CARRELEILNYGYTF.

Many counts were recorded for this clone. It may be a read error: a sequence one base away is much more abundant. This chain connects TRBV5-1 to TRBJ2-1; weak D call: TRBD2 (5 bases). The CDR3 is made up of 14 amino acids. The germline V gene encodes CDR1 SGHRS and CDR2 YFSETQ. V lost 7 bases, J lost 9 bases, and 20 bases lay in between. CDR3 DNA sequence: TGCGCCAGCGGCCCCGACACTGCGGGTACTGAGCAGTTCTTC. Translating gives CASGPDTAGTEQFF.

The table lists this clone with a few counts. Possible read error: a much larger clone is one base away. The V and J genes are TRBV10-1 and TRBJ2-1, with TRBD2 matching 11 bases. This CDR3 has 17 residues. The trim removed 0 bases at V and 9 bases at J, leaving 10 bases unmatched. Germline lookup yields CDR1 WNHNN and CDR2 SYGVQD (reference sequence). Here the CDR3 DNA reads TGCGCCAGCAGTGAGTCGAACTTCGTACTAGCGGGAGTTGAGCAGTTCTTC. Encoded protein: CASSESNFVLAGVEQFF.

CDR3: CASSWTSDSYEQYF. DNA for the CDR3: TGTGCCAGCAGTTGGACTAGCGACTCCTACGAGCAGTACTTC. The chain links TRBV27 to TRBJ2-7; TRBD2 aligns across 9 bases. Looked up from germline, CDR1 is MNHEY and CDR2 is SMNVEV (reference sequence). The CDR3 runs to 14 residues. V dropped 4 bases and J dropped 0; count of bases not matched to a gene: 1.

This chain uses TRBV7-8 with TRBJ2-7, with D possibly being TRBD2 (6 bases). The length of the CDR3 is 13 residues. Germline loops: CDR1 SGHVS, CDR2 FQNEAQ. Trimming stripped 3 bases from V and 2 bases from J, with 8 bases between. CDR3: CASSFGGTYEQYF. The DNA of the CDR3 is TGTGCCAGCAGCTTCGGGGGAACCTACGAGCAGTACTTC.

This clone has ten or more counts. The J gene is TRBJ2-7, the V gene TRBV14, with D tentatively TRBD2 (5 bases). This CDR3 region has 16 residues. Germline V gene lookup returns CDR1 SGHDN and CDR2 FVKESK. V was cut by 7 bases and J by 5 bases, with 24 bases left in between. The CDR3 here is CASKTPRRQVTDEQYV. CDR3 coding DNA: TGTGCCAGCAAAACCCCCAGGAGGCAGGTCACGGACGAGCAGTACGTC.

In this sample, this clone turned up many times. This chain joins TRBV4-3 and TRBJ1-2; the D is unclear. The germline V and J ends were trimmed by 5 bases and 2 bases, with 12 bases remaining between them. The CDR3 covers 14 residues. The V gene's germline CDR1 is LGHNA and CDR2 YSLEER. The CDR3 coding sequence is TGCGCCAGCAGCTCCTACACAGACAACTATGGCTACACCTTC. Encoded protein: CASSSYTDNYGYTF.

This sequence joins TRBV6-2 or TRBV6-3 and TRBJ1-5; D gene ambiguous. CDR3 length equals 15 residues. Germline loops: CDR1 MNHEY, CDR2 SVGEGT. Trimming pared 2 bases from V and 7 bases from J, leaving 15 bases between. The CDR3 loop is CASSYTGPWRQPQHF. Here the CDR3 DNA reads TGTGCCAGCAGTTACACTGGGCCATGGAGGCAGCCCCAGCATTTT.

A word on this clone: A junction end diverges from the germline sequence, so it may reflect a read error. The chain recombines TRBV5-1 with TRBJ2-1; weak D call: TRBD2 (6 bases). The germline V gene encodes CDR1 SGHRS and CDR2 YFSETQ. The CDR3 length is 14 residues. CDR3 region: CASSSGGVCNEQFF. Here the CDR3 DNA reads TGCGCCAGCAGTAGCGGAGGGGTATGCAATGAGCAGTTTTTC.

This clone was detected ten times or more. Distinct nucleotide sequences in the sample also encode this CDR3. The V call is TRBV15, the J call TRBJ1-2; 7 nucleotides line up with TRBD1. V dropped 3 bases and J dropped 4; count of bases not matched to a gene: 5. Germline values: CDR1 LNHNV, CDR2 YYDKDF (reference sequence). CDR3 length: 14 amino acids. The CDR3 region has the DNA TGTGCCACCAGCAGGGGGGACAGACCCTATGGCTACACCTTC. Its protein product is CATSRGDRPYGYTF.

This clone ranks as medium-sized. The chain joins TRBV6-1 to TRBJ2-3; 9 bases map to TRBD2. The CDR3 sequence is 15 residues long. V trimming: 4 bases; J trimming: 1 base; junction bases outside the gene matches: 3. Germline loops: CDR1 MNHNS, CDR2 SASEGT. This CDR3 reads CASSVAGGGTDTQYF. CDR3 bases: TGTGCCAGCAGTGTCGCGGGGGGGGGCACAGATACGCAGTATTTT.

This clone occurred many times. The V call is TRBV15, the J call TRBJ1-5; 8 nucleotides match TRBD1. The CDR3 length is 15 residues. Per germline, CDR1 LNHNV and CDR2 YYDKDF (reference sequence). V shed 2 bases, J shed 6 bases, and the junction held 6 bases outside the gene matches. Written as DNA, the CDR3 is TGTGCCACCAGCAGAACCGACAGGGGAGGTCAGCCCCAGCATTTT. Amino acids: CATSRTDRGGQPQHF.

This clone appeared a few times. The CDR3 DNA reads as TGCAGTGCTAGGGGAGTCTACGAGCAGTACTTC. Its protein product is CSARGVYEQYF. V and J are TRBV20-1 and TRBJ2-7; the D gene is possibly TRBD2 (5 bases). V gave up 3 bases and J gave up 3 bases, with 6 bases separating them. The CDR3 spans 11 residues. Germline V CDR1 and CDR2: DFQATT, SNEGSKA (reference sequence).

This clone was detected only a few times. J is TRBJ1-2 and V is TRBV6-2 or TRBV6-3; D unresolved. Germline V gene data show CDR1 as MNHEY and CDR2 as SVGEGT. The V end lost 0 bases, the J end lost 3 bases, and 8 bases lay between the germline ends. The CDR3 is 14 amino acids. CDR3 region: CASSYSRADYGYTF. DNA of the CDR3: TGTGCCAGCAGTTACTCGAGGGCGGACTATGGCTACACCTTC.

This clone was counted many times. The chain recombines TRBV14 with TRBJ2-1; D possibly corresponds to TRBD2 (6 bases). CDR3 length: 15 residues. Germline V gene lookup returns CDR1 SGHDN and CDR2 FVKESK. V lost 0 bases, J lost 4 bases, and 10 bases lay in between. The CDR3, as DNA: TGTGCCAGCAGCCAAGATGGGGGGATTTACAATGAGCAGTTCTTC. Translating gives CASSQDGGIYNEQFF. Using reference TRBV14 and TRBJ2-1 for the parts outside the CDR3, the full variable domain is EAGVTQFPSHSVIEKGQTVTLRCDPISGHDNLYWYRRVMGKEIKFLLHFVKESKQDESGMPNNRFLAERTGGTYSTLKVQPAELEDSGVYFCASSQDGGIYNEQFFGPGTRLTVL.

The V call is TRBV7-3, the J call TRBJ2-1; no firm D call. Germline assignment: CDR1 SGHTA and CDR2 FQGTGA. The V gene lost 5 bases and the J gene lost 0 bases, with 11 bases spanning the gap. The CDR3 has 15 amino acids. The CDR3 DNA reads TGTGCCAGCAGCCCCTTTGTTGGCTCCTACAATGAGCAGTTCTTC. Amino acid sequence: CASSPFVGSYNEQFF. The full variable domain, with the rest looked up from reference TRBV7-3 and TRBJ2-1, is GAGVSQTPSNKVTEKGKYVELRCDPISGHTALYWYRQSLGQGPEFLIYFQGTGAADDSGLPNDRFFAVRPEGSVSTLKIQRTERGDSAVYLCASSPFVGSYNEQFFGPGTRLTVL.

Ten or more counts support this clone. This chain connects TRBV9 to TRBJ2-5, with D hard to call. Trimming stripped 4 bases from V and 5 bases from J, with 9 bases between. CDR1 and CDR2 from the germline V gene are SGDLS and YYNGEE. The CDR3 runs to 12 residues. The CDR3 sequence: CASSHPRETQYF. The DNA for the CDR3 is TGTGCCAGCAGCCACCCCCGGGAGACCCAGTACTTC.

In this sample, this clone turned up many times. The V and J genes are TRBV7-9 and TRBJ2-1, with unresolved D. V gave up 7 bases and J gave up 5 bases, with 15 bases separating them. CDR1 and CDR2 from the germline V gene are SEHNR and FQNEAQ (reference sequence). CDR3 size: 14 residues. CDR3 residues: CASNPKELNNEQFF. In nucleotides, the CDR3 is TGTGCCAGCAACCCGAAGGAACTCAACAATGAGCAGTTCTTC.

On this clone: A clone one base away is much larger, so this may be a read error. Since the CDR3 does not end with the conserved phenylalanine or tryptophan, this likely comes from a read error. The DNA is omitted, as the CDR3 cannot be located on it reliably, and the CDR3 follows TCRdb's listing. The same CDR3 also results from other DNA sequences found in this sample. V is TRBV5-6 and J is TRBJ1-6; the table's D gene call, TRBD1, was not cross checked with the DNA. The V gene's germline CDR1 is SGHDT and CDR2 YYEEEE. Termini included, the CDR3 measures 17 amino acids. The CDR3 loop reads CASSTVGESSYNSPLHL.

This clone is medium-sized. J is TRBJ2-1 and V is TRBV28, with TRBD2 as a possible D gene (5 bases). There are 15 residues in the CDR3. Germline CDR1 and CDR2: MDHEN and SYDVKM. The V end lost 6 bases, the J end lost 0 bases, and 12 bases lay between the germline ends. CDR3 region: CASSTSGLSYNEQFF. As DNA, the CDR3 is TGTGCCAGCAGCACCAGCGGACTCTCCTACAATGAGCAGTTCTTC. Variable domain in full (rest from reference TRBV28 and TRBJ2-1): DVKVTQSSRYLVKRTGEKVFLECVQDMDHENMFWYRQDPGLGLRLIYFSYDVKMKEKGDIPEGYSVSREKKERFSLILESASTNQTSMYLCASSTSGLSYNEQFFGPGTRLTVL.

This clone was picked up many times. This chain uses TRBV10-3 with TRBJ2-7; weak D call: TRBD2 (5 bases). This CDR3 region has 12 residues. In germline, CDR1 is ENHRY, CDR2 SYGVKD. V was trimmed by 6 bases and J by 2 bases, leaving 8 bases between them. The CDR3 here is CAISRETYEQYF. The CDR3 DNA sequence: TGTGCCATCAGCCGGGAAACCTACGAGCAGTACTTC.